This T cell receptor beta chain comes out of a study of shared clonotypes between healthy human individuals. About the research overall: Per-donor plates numbered three CD4 naive, three CD4 memory, two CD8 naive and one CD8 memory. General observations from the study: Clonotypes which were not shared had lower generation probabilities than clonotypes that all four donors shared. Enrolling few donors narrowed the genetic and exposure-history diversity that was represented.

The J segment lost 7 bases and the V segment lost 6 bases, leaving 3 bases of the junction unmatched. The length of the CDR3 is 14 residues. Germline V lookup: CDR1 MNHEY, CDR2 SVGAGI. In regard to this clone: Its antigen is undetermined.

This table comes from immunoSEQ multiplex PCR, and its TCRdb copy is limited to in-frame clones, with some not included. The sample lists some 1,600,000 clones; 98% were seen once. The TCR comes from a man under 40 in good health. The chain recombines TRBV6-5 with TRBJ2-1, with 13 positions matching TRBD2. The sequenced sample consisted of naive CD4+ T cells sorted from blood. Subset noted: CD45RA+ positively selected. The CDR3 nucleotides read TGTGCCAGCAGGGGACTAGCGGGATCTAATGAGCAGTTCTTC. It specifies CASRGLAGSNEQFF.